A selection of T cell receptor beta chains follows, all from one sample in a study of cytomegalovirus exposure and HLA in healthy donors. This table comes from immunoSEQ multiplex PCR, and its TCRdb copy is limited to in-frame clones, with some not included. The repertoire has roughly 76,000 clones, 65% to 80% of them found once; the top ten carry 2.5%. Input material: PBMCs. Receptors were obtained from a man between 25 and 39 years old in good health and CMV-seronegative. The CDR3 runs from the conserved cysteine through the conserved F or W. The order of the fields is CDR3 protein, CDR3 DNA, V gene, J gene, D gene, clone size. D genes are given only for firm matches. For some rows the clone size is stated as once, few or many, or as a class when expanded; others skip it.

CASSGTSGDEQYF,TGTGCCAGCAGTGGGACTAGCGGGGACGAGCAGTACTTC,TRBV7-9,TRBJ2-7,TRBD2,NA
CASSLWPAGTGELFF,TGTGCCAGCAGCTTGTGGCCAGCGGGCACCGGGGAGCTGTTTTTT,TRBV7-9,TRBJ2-2,NA,NA
CASSPVWGGSTDTQYF,TGCGCCAGCAGCCCTGTCTGGGGGGGTAGCACAGATACGCAGTATTTT,TRBV5-1,TRBJ2-3,TRBD2,NA
CASRAYGQGTQETQYF,TGTGCCAGCAGGGCCTACGGACAGGGGACTCAAGAGACCCAGTACTTC,TRBV28,TRBJ2-5,TRBD1,NA
CAWTLTSFHNEQLF,TGTGCCTGGACCCTGACTAGTTTTCACAATGAGCAGCTCTTC,TRBV30,TRBJ2-1,NA,once
CASSVDYQPQHF,TGTGCCAGCAGCGTGGACTATCAGCCCCAGCATTTT,TRBV7-2,TRBJ1-5,NA,NA
CASSLDSSGANVLTF,TGTGCCAGCAGCTTAGATAGCTCTGGGGCCAACGTCCTGACTTTC,TRBV7-2,TRBJ2-6,NA,few
CASSQGDRAYEQYF,TGTGCCAGCAGTCAAGGGGACAGGGCGTACGAGCAGTACTTC,TRBV28,TRBJ2-7,TRBD1,NA
CASSQTGFGDEQYF,TGTGCCAGCAGCCAGACAGGGTTTGGGGACGAGCAGTACTTC,TRBV4-2,TRBJ2-7,TRBD1,NA
CASSQGYRQYF,TGTGCCAGCAGCCAAGGCTACAGGCAGTATTTT,TRBV14,TRBJ2-3,NA,NA
CASSQEPPGGTEAFF,TGCGCCAGCAGCCAAGAGCCACCAGGGGGCACTGAAGCTTTCTTT,TRBV4-3,TRBJ1-1,TRBD1,few
CAWSDYNEQFF,TGTGCCTGGAGCGATTACAATGAGCAGTTCTTC,TRBV28,TRBJ2-1,NA,many
CASSQDRGPQHF,TGTGCCAGCAGCCAAGACAGAGGGCCCCAGCATTTT,TRBV4-2,TRBJ1-5,NA,NA
CASSTQGAGARETQYF,TGCGCCAGCAGTACCCAGGGAGCGGGAGCGCGAGAGACCCAGTACTTC,TRBV4-1,TRBJ2-5,TRBD2,once
CASSQELTRNEQYF,TGCGCCAGCAGCCAAGAACTGACAAGAAACGAGCAGTACTTC,TRBV4-1,TRBJ2-7,NA,few
CASSSGTGLGTEAFF,TGTGCCAGCAGTTCCGGGACAGGGCTAGGCACTGAAGCTTTCTTT,TRBV27,TRBJ1-1,TRBD1,NA
CASRLYGTASYGYPF,TGTGCCAGCAGACTTTACGGGACAGCATCCTATGGCTACCCCTTC,TRBV5-6,TRBJ1-2,TRBD1,NA
CASSFGDRGAFF,TGTGCCAGCAGCTTCGGGGACAGGGGGGCTTTCTTT,TRBV11-2,TRBJ1-1,TRBD1,NA
CASSEALGRNEKLFF,TGTGCCAGCAGTGAAGCGTTGGGGAGAAATGAAAAACTGTTTTTT,TRBV6-1,TRBJ1-4,NA,NA
CASSQEERRNYEQYF,TGCGCCAGCAGCCAAGAAGAGAGGCGGAACTACGAGCAGTACTTC,TRBV4-3,TRBJ2-7,NA,NA
CASSPGEGLEQFF,TGTGCCAGCAGCCCTGGGGAGGGCCTTGAGCAGTTCTTC,TRBV7-2,TRBJ2-1,TRBD2,NA
CASRNWTGVYGYTF,TGTGCCAGCAGAAACTGGACCGGGGTCTATGGCTACACCTTC,TRBV6-5,TRBJ1-2,NA,NA
CSVGHPNQPQHF,TGCAGCGTGGGGCATCCTAATCAGCCCCAGCATTTT,TRBV29-1,TRBJ1-5,NA,NA
CASSLEGGRKGQYYEQYF,TGTGCCAGCAGCTTAGAGGGCGGGCGAAAGGGACAGTACTACGAGCAGTACTTC,TRBV7-9,TRBJ2-7,TRBD1,once
CASRGVAGSAGELFF,TGTGCCAGCAGAGGGGTAGCGGGATCTGCCGGGGAGCTGTTTTTT,TRBV6-6,TRBJ2-2,TRBD2,NA
CASQQGAGGYTF,TGTGCCAGCCAGCAGGGGGCTGGAGGCTACACCTTC,TRBV7-9,TRBJ1-2,TRBD1,few